The T cell receptor beta chain under discussion was sequenced for a study of T cell responses to AZD1222 COVID-19 vaccine. In germline, CDR1 is MNHNS, CDR2 SASEGT. Trimming removed 3 bases from V and 1 base from J, with 7 bases in between. The CDR3 covers 15 residues. Second-dose timings of about 4 or about 12 weeks were pooled. Sequencing used immunoSEQ multiplex PCR; TCRdb keeps in-frame clones, though not all of them. Counted here are 120,000 or so clones, about 89% occurring once; the ten biggest clones make up 6.5% to 7.5%. This chain joins TRBV6-1 and TRBJ2-6; D uncertain. The sequence was collected from an adult who received the AZD1222 COVID-19 vaccine. The material was peripheral blood, obtained 28 days after the second AZD1222 dose. CDR3 nucleotide sequence: TGTGCCAGCAGTGATATCAGATCTGGGGCCAACGTCCTGACTTTC. Its protein is CASSDIRSGANVLTF.